The 16 T cell receptor delta chains below were found in one sample sequenced in a study of gamma-delta chains in newborns, infants, children. TCRdb fed the reads to CATT. The data contain thousands of delta-chain clones, over 0.95% of them singletons. Sequencing was carried out using blood. These receptors came from a child who was a newborn, infant or young child, either healthy, febrile or measles-vaccinated (not recorded which).

This clone has a handful of counts. The protein TCRdb gives is from a much larger clone and does not agree with this DNA's translation at residue 16, likely a read error; the protein shown here comes from the DNA. This chain joins TRDV2 and TRDJ3, with D perhaps matching TRDD3 (6 bases). Germline V CDR1 and CDR2: GEAIGNYY, EKD. The CDR3 extends over 19 amino acids. The CDR3 spells CACDTVGASSSWDTRPMFF. The DNA of the CDR3 is TGTGCCTGTGACACGGTGGGGGCTAGCAGCTCCTGGGACACCCGACCGATGTTTTTC.

Within the sample, this clone is large. Different DNA sequences within this sample yield the same CDR3. This chain uses TRDV2 with TRDJ2, with 9 bases fitting TRDD3. Looked up from germline, CDR1 is GEAIGNYY and CDR2 is EKD. The J segment lost 4 bases and the V segment lost 1 base, leaving 6 bases of the junction unmatched. The CDR3 covers 16 residues. The CDR3 protein is CACDTAGIRATAQLFF. The CDR3 DNA reads TGTGCCTGTGACACAGCGGGGATACGTGCGACAGCACAACTCTTCTTT.

Turning to this clone: A far bigger clonotype differs at one base, so this is likely a read error. Distinct nucleotide sequences in the sample also encode this CDR3. V is TRDV2 and J is TRDJ2; possible D gene TRDD3, 5 bases. Germline V gene sequence: CDR1 GEAIGNYY, CDR2 EKD. This CDR3 is built from 16 residues. Trimming removed 0 bases at V and 6 bases at J, with 16 bases between. The CDR3 sequence: CACDTLGDQKAAQLFF. The DNA for the CDR3 is TGTGCCTGTGACACCCTGGGAGATCAGAAGGCAGCACAACTCTTCTTT.

This clone turned up a few times. Translating this DNA gives a protein that differs at residue 3 from the TCRdb one, which belongs to a much larger clone; a read error is likely, and the protein shown is this translation. J is TRDJ1 and V is TRDV2, with 8 bases aligning to TRDD3. The CDR3 covers 18 residues. In germline, CDR1 is GEAIGNYY, CDR2 EKD. The CDR3 DNA reads TGTGCCCGTGACACCGTACTGGGGGCCCAATACTACACCGATAAACTCATCTTT. Translated, it gives CARDTVLGAQYYTDKLIF.

This clone is judged large. Other DNA sequences in this specimen translate into the identical CDR3. This chain links TRDV2 with TRDJ2; 10 bases fit TRDD3. CDR1 is GEAIGNYY, CDR2 EKD, per germline. There are 17 residues in the CDR3. V gave up 2 bases and J gave up 3 bases; unmatched junction bases: 8. CDR3 coding DNA: TGTGCCTGTGACAGTCTACTGGGGGATTCTGTGACAGCACAACTCTTCTTT. Amino acid sequence: CACDSLLGDSVTAQLFF.

This clone was observed a handful of times. Only one base separates this from a far larger clonotype, so it likely reflects a read error. This sample also contains other DNA sequences that code for the same CDR3. The genes are TRDV2 and TRDJ2; 10 positions agree with TRDD3. The CDR3 loop spans 17 amino acids. Germline V gene sequence: CDR1 GEAIGNYY, CDR2 EKD. In nucleotides, the CDR3 is TGTGCCTGTGACAGTCTACTGGGGGATTCTGTGACAGCGCAACTCTTCTTT. It codes for CACDSLLGDSVTAQLFF.

The chain recombines TRDV2 with TRDJ2, with TRDD3 matching over 10 bases. TCRdb carries no J gene annotation; the J gene was assigned here by matching the DNA with germline. This CDR3 contains 18 residues. V lost 2 bases and J lost 0; bases outside the gene matches: 8. Germline V CDR1 and CDR2: GEAIGNYY, EKD. CDR3 coding DNA: TGTGCCTGTGACAACTTACTGGGGGATGCATCTTTGACAGCACAACTCTTCTTT. It encodes CACDNLLGDASLTAQLFF.

Concerning this clone itself: A read error may explain this, as a much larger clone is one base away. At the DNA level, this CDR3 is encoded by other sequences in the same sample as well. The chain carries TRDV2 and TRDJ1; maybe TRDD3 (6 bases). Trimming removed 3 bases from V and 0 bases from J, with 13 bases in between. Germline V gene data show CDR1 as GEAIGNYY and CDR2 as EKD. The length of the CDR3 is 15 residues. The CDR3 DNA follows: TGTGCCTGTGACCGGTTGGGGGTCCACACCGATAAACTCATCTTT. Translation gives CACDRLGVHTDKLIF.

As concerns this clone: With only one base between it and a far larger clone, this is likely a read error. The J gene is TRDJ3, the V gene TRDV2; D is possibly TRDD3 (5 bases). CDR3 length: 20 amino acids. V lost 0 bases and J lost 0, with 17 bases in between. Germline lookup yields CDR1 GEAIGNYY and CDR2 EKD. CDR3 in DNA: TGTGCCTGTGACACCGCTCCGGGGACTGCTGGCTCCTGGGACACCCGACAGATGTTTTTC. Its protein is CACDTAPGTAGSWDTRQMFF.

This clone was counted between two and nine times. This may be a read error: a much more frequent sequence differs by one nucleotide. Other nucleotide sequences from this sample produce the same CDR3. The chain couples TRDV2 to TRDJ2; 13 bases line up with TRDD3. This CDR3 contains 18 residues. Trimming removed 3 bases from V and 1 base from J; junction bases left unmatched: 7. The germline V gene encodes CDR1 GEAIGNYY and CDR2 EKD. The CDR3 coding sequence is TGTGCCTGTGACTCCTTACTGGGGGATACGGGTTTGACAGCACAACTCTTCTTT. Its protein is CACDSLLGDTGLTAQLFF.

Concerning this clone: Translating this DNA gives a protein that differs at residue 6 from the TCRdb one, which belongs to a much larger clone; a read error is likely, and the protein shown is this translation. The J gene is TRDJ3, the V gene TRDV2, with D possibly TRDD3 on 5 matching bases. Per germline, CDR1 GEAIGNYY and CDR2 EKD. CDR3 size: 17 residues. V was trimmed by 3 bases and J by 0 bases, leaving 11 bases between them. The CDR3 nucleotides read TGTGCCTGTGACCCTGCTGGGACCTCCTGGGACACCCGACAGATGTTTTTC. Amino acid sequence: CACDPAGTSWDTRQMFF.

For this clone: TCRdb records a much larger clone's protein for this DNA, with a difference at residue 12 that likely arises from a read error; the protein given is the translation of the DNA. This chain uses TRDV2 with TRDJ3, with TRDD3 identical over 13 bases. The germline V gene has CDR1 GEAIGNYY and CDR2 EKD. The CDR3 totals 19 residues. The CDR3 DNA sequence: TGTGCCTGTGACAAACTGGGGGATACGCGCTCCCGGGACACCCGACAGATGTTTTTC. It specifies CACDKLGDTRSRDTRQMFF.

This clone was seen a handful of times. This DNA translates differently at residue 10 from the TCRdb protein, which is that of a much larger clone; a read error is likely, and the protein shown is the DNA's own translation. The chain links TRDV2 to TRDJ3; TRDD3 agrees at 11 bases. This CDR3 spans 19 amino acids. Germline V gives CDR1 GEAIGNYY, CDR2 EKD. V dropped 0 bases and J dropped 0; count of bases not matched to a gene: 3. The CDR3 region is CACDTVLGDISWDTRQMFF. CDR3 nucleotides: TGTGCCTGTGACACCGTACTGGGGGATATCTCCTGGGACACCCGACAGATGTTTTTC.

This clone appeared a few times. The protein given by TCRdb reflects a much larger clone and differs at residue 11 from this DNA's translation, likely from a read error; the protein shown is the DNA's translation. The V and J genes are TRDV2 and TRDJ2; 12 bases match TRDD3. Germline CDR1 and CDR2: GEAIGNYY and EKD. The CDR3 is 14 amino acids. CDR3 in DNA: TGTGCCTGTGACCTACTGGGGGATACAGCAAAACTCTTCTTT. As protein: CACDLLGDTAKLFF.

Note on this clone: A far larger clone is a single base away, which makes a read error likely. Other DNA sequences in the sample encode the same CDR3. The chain links TRDV2 to TRDJ3, with D perhaps TRDD3 (6 bases). The CDR3 spans 16 residues. Looked up from germline, CDR1 is GEAIGNYY and CDR2 is EKD. CDR3 bases: TGTGCCTGTGACAAACTGGGCTCCTGGGACACCCGGCAGATGTTTTTC. As protein: CACDKLGSWDTRQMFF.

Regarding this clone: Translating the DNA gives a protein that differs from the TCRdb entry at residue 4; the protein shown here is that DNA translation. The J gene is TRDJ3, the V gene TRDV2; 10 nucleotides align to TRDD3. Germline V CDR1 and CDR2: GEAIGNYY, EKD. The CDR3 consists of 19 residues. The CDR3 reads CACGTWGISSSWDTRQMFF. Written as DNA, the CDR3 is TGTGCCTGTGGCACCTGGGGGATATCTAGCTCCTGGGACACCCGACAGATGTTTTTC.